The sequence of this T cell receptor beta chain was determined in a study of blood T cell repertoires in COVID-19. Study details: The origin of the acute and convalescent COVID-19 samples was the United States, Italy and Spain.

In this sample, this clone turned up a few times. Authors' processing steps: Reference gene primer amplification in the assay estimated nucleated cell counts. The method was immunoSEQ multiplex PCR; TCRdb's version includes in-frame clones alone and lacks a portion of them. The V and J calls and clone size were taken over from that table, and D and trimming were inferred from the DNA. The sample records over 70,000 clones, around 91% being singletons. This receptor was identified in a woman aged 80 or older with active or convalescent COVID-19. Input material: peripheral blood.

CDR3 nucleotide sequence: TGTGCCAGCAGTAGCCCCTCGGGACATTATGAAAAACTGTTTTTT. Translating gives CASSSPSGHYEKLFF. The chain couples TRBV28 to TRBJ1-4; possibly TRBD1 for D (6 bases). This CDR3 comprises 15 residues. V lost 5 bases, J lost 6 bases, and 16 bases lay in between. The germline gives CDR1 MDHEN, CDR2 SYDVKM.